Here is one T cell receptor (beta chain) with its context. These data come from a study of blood T cell repertoires in COVID-19. The assay was immunoSEQ multiplex PCR, and TCRdb's table has in-frame clones only and misses some. The table records 84,000 or so clones, roughly 77% of them present only once. This clonotype was obtained from a human donor in a cohort sampled during active COVID-19. Specimen: peripheral blood.

CDR3 protein: CASSLNTIYEQYF. Written as DNA, the CDR3 is TGTGCCAGCAGCTTAAACACCATCTACGAGCAGTACTTC. V usage is TRBV11-2 and J usage is TRBJ2-7; no firm D call. Trimming pared 2 bases from V and 3 bases from J, leaving 8 bases between. Germline CDR1 SGHAT, CDR2 FQNNGV. The CDR3 runs 13 residues.